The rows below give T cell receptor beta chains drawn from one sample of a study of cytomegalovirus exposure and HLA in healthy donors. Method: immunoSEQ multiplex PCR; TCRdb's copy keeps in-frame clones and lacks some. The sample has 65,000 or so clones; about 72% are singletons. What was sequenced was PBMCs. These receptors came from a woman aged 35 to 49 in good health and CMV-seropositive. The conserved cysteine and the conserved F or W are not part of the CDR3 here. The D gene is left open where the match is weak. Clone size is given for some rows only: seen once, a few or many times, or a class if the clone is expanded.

ASSPSPGTASYEQY,NA,TRBD1,TRBV4-1
ASSVGDTEAF,NA,NA,TRBV25-1
SVVARSSYEQY,NA,NA,TRBV29-1
ASSTSSETGGGGTGELF,NA,NA,TRBV21-1
AISEETSGVGYEQY,NA,TRBD2,TRBV10-3
ASSLEGQISGNTIY,NA,TRBD1,TRBV7-2
ASSADRDAYGYT,NA,TRBD1,TRBV6-1
ASSFLQLYEQY,NA,NA,TRBV5-6
ARSFCGQGALHDYGYT,NA,NA,TRBV7-5
ASSEGEGWKLF,NA,NA,TRBV6-5
ASSPGISYEQY,NA,NA,TRBV19
ASSQPGQVYNEQF,NA,TRBD1,TRBV4-3
AIRRTTNTEAF,NA,NA,TRBV10-3
ASVGGQGTQNIQY,NA,TRBD1,TRBV6-1
ASSSGTGDYEQY,NA,NA,TRBV19
ASSVTGDGGYT,NA,TRBD1,TRBV5-5
AWNFGGNQPQH,NA,NA,TRBV30
ASRPGTLTGELF,few,NA,TRBV6-6